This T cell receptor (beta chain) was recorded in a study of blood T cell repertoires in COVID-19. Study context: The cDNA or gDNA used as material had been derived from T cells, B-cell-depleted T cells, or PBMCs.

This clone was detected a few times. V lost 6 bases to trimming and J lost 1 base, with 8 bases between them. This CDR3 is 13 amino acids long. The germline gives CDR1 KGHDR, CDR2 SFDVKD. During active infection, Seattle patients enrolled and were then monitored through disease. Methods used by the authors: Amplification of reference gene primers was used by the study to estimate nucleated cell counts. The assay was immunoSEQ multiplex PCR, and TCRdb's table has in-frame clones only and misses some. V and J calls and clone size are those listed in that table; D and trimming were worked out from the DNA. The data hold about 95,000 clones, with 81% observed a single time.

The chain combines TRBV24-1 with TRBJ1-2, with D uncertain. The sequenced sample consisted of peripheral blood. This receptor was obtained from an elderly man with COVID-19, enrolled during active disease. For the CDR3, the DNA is TGTGCCACCAGTCACGCGGGTAACTATGGCTACACCTTC. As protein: CATSHAGNYGYTF.